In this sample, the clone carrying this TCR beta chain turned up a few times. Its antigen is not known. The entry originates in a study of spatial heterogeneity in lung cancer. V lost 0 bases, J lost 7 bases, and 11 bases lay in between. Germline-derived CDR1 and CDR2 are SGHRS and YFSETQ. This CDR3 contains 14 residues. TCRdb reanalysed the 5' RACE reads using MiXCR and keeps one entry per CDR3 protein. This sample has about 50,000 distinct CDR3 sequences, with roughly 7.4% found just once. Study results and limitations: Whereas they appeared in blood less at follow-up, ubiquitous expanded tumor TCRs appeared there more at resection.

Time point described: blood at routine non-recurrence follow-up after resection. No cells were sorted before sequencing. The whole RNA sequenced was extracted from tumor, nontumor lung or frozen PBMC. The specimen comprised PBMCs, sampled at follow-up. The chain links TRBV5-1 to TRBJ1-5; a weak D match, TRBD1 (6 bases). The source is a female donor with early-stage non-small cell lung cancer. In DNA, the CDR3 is TGCGCCAGCAGCTTGGATGGGGGGCCCCAGCCCCAGCATTTT. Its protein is CASSLDGGPQPQHF. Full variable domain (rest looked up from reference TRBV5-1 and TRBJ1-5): KAGVTQTPRYLIKTRGQQVTLSCSPISGHRSVSWYQQTPGQGLQFLFEYFSETQRNKGNFPGRFSGRQFSNSRSEMNVSTLELGDSALYLCASSLDGGPQPQHFGDGTRLSIL.